The 15 T cell receptor beta chains given below trace back to one sample, sequenced in a study of post-analysis software for immune sequencing data. Whole-study results and caveats: Patients used several TRBV segments, including TRBV5-6, TRBV5-1 and TRBV20-1, more often than controls.

cDNA libraries for TCR beta contained unique molecular identifiers. TCRdb reanalysed the PCR reads using MiXCR and keeps one entry per CDR3 protein. The sample lists under 900,000 distinct CDR3 sequences; roughly half were seen once. These TCRs' antigens remain unknown. Specimen: blood. The receptor set was obtained from a girl between 5 and 17 years old with multiple sclerosis.

The rearrangement links TRBV25-1 to TRBJ2-7, with D maybe TRBD2 (6 bases). The J call may be wrong; the DNA end is better matched by TRBJ2-5. The CDR3 contains 16 residues. Germline-derived CDR1 and CDR2 are MGHDK and SYGVNS. The CDR3 is CASSEVGWDLQETQYF. The CDR3 nucleotides are TGTGCCAGCAGTGAAGTCGGGTGGGACTTGCAAGAGACCCAGTACTTC.

This clonotype was seen a handful of times. The chain carries TRBV5-5 and TRBJ1-5; D gene ambiguous. This CDR3 spans 18 amino acids. Germline CDR1 reads SGHKS; CDR2 reads YYEKEE (reference sequence). Trimming removed 4 bases from V and 3 bases from J, with 23 bases in between. The CDR3 DNA reads as TGTGCCAGCAGCAAAGGACGGCCGCTGTCTGTGGACAATCAGCCCCAGCATTTT. Protein sequence: CASSKGRPLSVDNQPQHF.

Only a few counts were recorded for this clonotype. This rearrangement joins TRBV5-1 to TRBJ2-5, with 7 bases matching TRBD1. V gave up 0 bases and J gave up 2 bases; unmatched junction bases: 4. Looked up from germline, CDR1 is SGHRS and CDR2 is YFSETQ. The CDR3 runs 15 residues. The CDR3 bases are TGCGCCAGCAGCTTGGACGGGACAGCACAAGAGACCCAGTACTTC. It translates to CASSLDGTAQETQYF.

This clonotype came up a few times. The chain joins TRBV7-2 to TRBJ2-7; the match to TRBD2 covers 7 bases. The J segment lost 2 bases and the V segment lost 6 bases, leaving 7 bases of the junction unmatched. The CDR3 covers 14 residues. Germline V CDR1 and CDR2: SGHTA, FQGNSA. Written as DNA, the CDR3 is TGTGCCAGCAGACCTAGACTAGCCCCCTACGAGCAGTACTTC. As protein: CASRPRLAPYEQYF.

This clonotype has more than one count but fewer than ten. The rearrangement joins TRBV20-1 to TRBJ1-5, with 7 bases fitting TRBD1. V lost 5 bases, J lost 6 bases, and 13 bases stayed unmatched. CDR1 DFQATT and CDR2 SNEGSKA come from the germline V gene (reference sequence). This CDR3 has 15 amino acids. CDR3 bases: TGCAGTGCTGTTGGCCCCGCACAGGGGACTCAGCCCCAGCATTTT. Encoded protein: CSAVGPAQGTQPQHF.

This chain joins TRBV6-1 and TRBJ1-2; TRBD1 matches at 7 bases. Germline trimming cut 5 bases from V and 5 bases from J; bases unmatched to any gene: 5. The CDR3 sequence is 13 residues long. Per germline, CDR1 MNHNS and CDR2 SASEGT. The CDR3 is CASSWDSSYGYTF. The CDR3 bases are TGTGCCAGCAGTTGGGACAGCTCTTATGGCTACACCTTC.

This clonotype was counted a few times. This chain uses TRBV20-1 with TRBJ2-5; TRBD2 agrees at 8 bases. Germline lookup yields CDR1 DFQATT and CDR2 SNEGSKA (reference sequence). This CDR3 is 15 amino acids long. The trim removed 1 base at V and 0 bases at J, leaving 4 bases unmatched. The CDR3 region is CSARGERGYQETQYF. As DNA, the CDR3 is TGCAGTGCTAGAGGGGAGCGGGGGTACCAAGAGACCCAGTACTTC.

CDR3 sequence: CASSPSGGLAKNIQYF. The CDR3 DNA reads TGTGCCAGCAGCCCTAGCGGGGGGCTAGCCAAAAACATTCAGTACTTC. The chain employs TRBV11-1 and TRBJ2-4, with 11 bases identical to TRBD2. Germline V CDR1 and CDR2: SGHAT, FQDESV (reference sequence). CDR3 length: 16 amino acids. Trimming took 5 bases from V and 0 from J; bases not matched to a gene: 3.

The chain recombines TRBV20-1 with TRBJ1-4; TRBD1 aligns across 7 bases. V shed 5 bases and J 8 bases; nucleotides not matched to a gene: 11. This CDR3 is 14 amino acids long. Germline values: CDR1 DFQATT, CDR2 SNEGSKA (reference sequence). CDR3 sequence (DNA): TGCAGTGCTGGACCAGACAGGGTCAGCGAAAAACTGTTTTTT. This gives the protein CSAGPDRVSEKLFF.

This chain joins TRBV29-1 and TRBJ2-1; a weak D match, TRBD2 (6 bases). V dropped 7 bases and J dropped 7 bases, with 17 bases sitting between them. In germline, CDR1 is SQVTM, CDR2 ANQGSEA. The CDR3 runs 13 residues. The CDR3 coding sequence is TGCAGCGCTCCCATTACTAGCTTGAATGAGCAGTTCTTC. Translated: CSAPITSLNEQFF.

This clonotype came up a few times. The chain is built from TRBV5-1 and TRBJ1-1; tentatively, D is TRBD1 (5 bases). CDR1 is SGHRS and CDR2 is YFSETQ in the germline V gene. This CDR3 comprises 17 residues. V was shortened by 4 bases and J by 0 bases, with 19 bases between the two germline ends. The CDR3 DNA sequence: TGCGCCAGCAGCCTGCAAGGAGCGACAGTCGTGAACACTGAAGCTTTCTTT. Its translation: CASSLQGATVVNTEAFF.

This clonotype was detected a few times. This chain links TRBV29-1 with TRBJ1-1; tentatively, D is TRBD1 (5 bases). The CDR3 is 13 residues long. Germline CDR1 SQVTM, CDR2 ANQGSEA. V was cut by 5 bases and J by 1 base, with 11 bases left in between. CDR3 region: CSVRWGTNTEAFF. The CDR3 DNA sequence: TGCAGCGTTCGGTGGGGCACGAACACTGAAGCTTTCTTT.

CDR3 loop: CATSSRGTKNIQYF. DNA for the CDR3: TGTGCCACCAGCAGTCGAGGGACCAAAAACATTCAGTACTTC. The rearrangement links TRBV15 to TRBJ2-4; weak D call: TRBD2 (5 bases). The CDR3 totals 14 residues. Germline assignment: CDR1 LNHNV and CDR2 YYDKDF (reference sequence). Trimming took 3 bases from V and 2 from J, leaving 8 bases between them.

This clonotype has only a few counts. The rearrangement uses TRBV5-6 and TRBJ2-1, with TRBD1 identical over 7 bases. The V segment lost 4 bases and the J segment 3 bases; nucleotides outside the gene matches: 4. Looked up from germline, CDR1 is SGHDT and CDR2 is YYEEEE. This CDR3 has 14 residues. In DNA, the CDR3 is TGTGCCAGCAGCCCCCGGGACAGCTACAATGAGCAGTTCTTC. Translating gives CASSPRDSYNEQFF.

In this sample, this clonotype turned up a few times. V is TRBV7-3 and J is TRBJ2-3; D is perhaps TRBD2 (6 bases). Germline V gives CDR1 SGHTA, CDR2 FQGTGA. Trimming took 5 bases from V and 4 from J, leaving 13 bases between them. CDR3 length equals 14 residues. The CDR3 is CASSPLGGADTQYF. For the CDR3, the DNA is TGTGCCAGCAGCCCTTTGGGGGGAGCAGATACGCAGTATTTT.